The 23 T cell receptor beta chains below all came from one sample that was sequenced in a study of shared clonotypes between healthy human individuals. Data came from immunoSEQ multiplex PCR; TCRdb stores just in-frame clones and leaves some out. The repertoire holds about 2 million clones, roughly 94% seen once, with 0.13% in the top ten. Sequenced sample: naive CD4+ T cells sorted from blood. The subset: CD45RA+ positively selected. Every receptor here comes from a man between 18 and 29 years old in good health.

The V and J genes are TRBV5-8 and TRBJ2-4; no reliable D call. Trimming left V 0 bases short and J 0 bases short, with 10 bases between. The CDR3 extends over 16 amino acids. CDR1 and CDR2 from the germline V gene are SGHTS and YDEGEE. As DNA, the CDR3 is TGTGCCAGCAGCTTGGTAGGCAACCTAGCCAAAAACATTCAGTACTTC. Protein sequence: CASSLVGNLAKNIQYF.

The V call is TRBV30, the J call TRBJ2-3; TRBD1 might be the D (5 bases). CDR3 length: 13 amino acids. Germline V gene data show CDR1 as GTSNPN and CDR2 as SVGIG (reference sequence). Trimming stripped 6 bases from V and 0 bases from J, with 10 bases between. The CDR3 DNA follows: TGTGCCTGCCCCGACAGAAGCACAGATACGCAGTATTTT. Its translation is CACPDRSTDTQYF.

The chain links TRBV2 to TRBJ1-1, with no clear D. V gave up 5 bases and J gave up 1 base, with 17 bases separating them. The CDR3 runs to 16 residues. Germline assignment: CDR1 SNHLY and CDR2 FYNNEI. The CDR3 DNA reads TGTGCCAGCAGTCTAGAGACACATCTCCAGAACACTGAAGCTTTCTTT. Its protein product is CASSLETHLQNTEAFF. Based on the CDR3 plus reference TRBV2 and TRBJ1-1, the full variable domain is EPEVTQTPSHQVTQMGQEVILRCVPISNHLYFYWYRQILGQKVEFLVSFYNNEISEKSEIFDDQFSVERPDGSNFTLKIRSTKLEDSAMYFCASSLETHLQNTEAFFGQGTRLTVV.

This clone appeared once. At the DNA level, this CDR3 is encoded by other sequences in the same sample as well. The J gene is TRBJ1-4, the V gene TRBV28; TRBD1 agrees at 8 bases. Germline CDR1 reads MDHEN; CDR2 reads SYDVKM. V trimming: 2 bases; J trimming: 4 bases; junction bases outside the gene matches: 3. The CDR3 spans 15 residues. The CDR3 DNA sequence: TGTGCCAGCAGTTTAGCAGGGGGCAGTAATGAAAAACTGTTTTTT. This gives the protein CASSLAGGSNEKLFF.

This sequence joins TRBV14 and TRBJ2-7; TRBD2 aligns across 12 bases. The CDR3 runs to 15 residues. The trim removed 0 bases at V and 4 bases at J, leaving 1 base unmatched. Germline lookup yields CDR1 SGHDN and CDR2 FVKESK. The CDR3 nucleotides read TGTGCCAGCAGCCAAGAGCTAGCGGGAGGGTACGAGCAGTACTTC. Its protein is CASSQELAGGYEQYF.

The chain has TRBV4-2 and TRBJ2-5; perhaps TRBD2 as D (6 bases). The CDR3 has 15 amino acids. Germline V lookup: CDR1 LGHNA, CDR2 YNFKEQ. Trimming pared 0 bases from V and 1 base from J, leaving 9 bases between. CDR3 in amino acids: CASSQEQTSQETQYF. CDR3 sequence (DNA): TGTGCCAGCAGCCAAGAACAGACTAGCCAAGAGACCCAGTACTTC.

CDR3 DNA sequence: TGTGCCAGCAGCTCCGTTTTAGGAGGATCTGGGAGGGGCGGAGATCAGCCCCAGCATTTT. Translated: CASSSVLGGSGRGGDQPQHF. The rearrangement joins TRBV7-3 to TRBJ1-5; D possibly corresponds to TRBD1 (5 bases). The CDR3 is 20 amino acids. The V end was cut by 4 bases, the J end by 5 bases, with 30 bases between. The germline V gene has CDR1 SGHTA and CDR2 FQGTGA.

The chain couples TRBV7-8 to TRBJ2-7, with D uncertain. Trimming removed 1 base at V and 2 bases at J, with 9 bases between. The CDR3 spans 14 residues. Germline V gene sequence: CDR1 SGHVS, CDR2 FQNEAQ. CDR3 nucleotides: TGTGCCAGCAGCTTAGAAACGGGCCCCTACGAGCAGTACTTC. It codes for CASSLETGPYEQYF.

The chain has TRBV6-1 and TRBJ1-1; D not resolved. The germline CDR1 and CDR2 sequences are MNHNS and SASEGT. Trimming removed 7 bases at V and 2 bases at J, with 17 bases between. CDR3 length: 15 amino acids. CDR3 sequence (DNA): TGTGCCAGCACCCGAAGCGTGCTTTCTAACACTGAAGCTTTCTTT. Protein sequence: CASTRSVLSNTEAFF.

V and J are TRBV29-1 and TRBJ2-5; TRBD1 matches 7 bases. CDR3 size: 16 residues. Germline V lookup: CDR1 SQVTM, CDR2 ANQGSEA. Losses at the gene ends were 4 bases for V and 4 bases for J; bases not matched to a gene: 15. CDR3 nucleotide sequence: TGCAGCGTTGGGCTGGGTGACAGGGCCGTCGGAGAGACCCAGTACTTC. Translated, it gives CSVGLGDRAVGETQYF.

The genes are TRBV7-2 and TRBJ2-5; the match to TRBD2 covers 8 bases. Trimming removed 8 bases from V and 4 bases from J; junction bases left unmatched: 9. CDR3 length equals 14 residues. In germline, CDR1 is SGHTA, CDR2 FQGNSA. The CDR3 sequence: CASASGSDGETQYF. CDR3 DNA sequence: TGTGCCAGCGCAAGCGGGAGTGACGGAGAGACCCAGTACTTC.

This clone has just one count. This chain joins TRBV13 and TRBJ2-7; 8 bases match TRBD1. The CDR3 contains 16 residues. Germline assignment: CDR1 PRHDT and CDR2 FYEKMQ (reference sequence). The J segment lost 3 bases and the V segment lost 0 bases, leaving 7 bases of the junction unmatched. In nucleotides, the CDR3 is TGTGCCAGCAGCTTAGGATCTAGGACAGGGAGCTACGAGCAGTACTTC. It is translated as CASSLGSRTGSYEQYF.

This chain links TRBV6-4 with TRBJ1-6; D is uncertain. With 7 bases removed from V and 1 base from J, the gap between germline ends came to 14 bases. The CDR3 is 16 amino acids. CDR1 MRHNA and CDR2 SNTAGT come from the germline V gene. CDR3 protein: CASTQKSGSYNSPLHF. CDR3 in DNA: TGTGCCAGCACTCAGAAATCGGGGTCCTATAATTCACCCCTCCACTTT.

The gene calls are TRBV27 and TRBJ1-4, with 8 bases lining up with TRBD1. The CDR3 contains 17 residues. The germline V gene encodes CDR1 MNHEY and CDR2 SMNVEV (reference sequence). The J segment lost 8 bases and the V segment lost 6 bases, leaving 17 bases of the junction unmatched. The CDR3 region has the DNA TGTGCCAGCAGCCCTAGGACAGGGAAGGGGTTTGAGGAAAAACTGTTTTTT. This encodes CASSPRTGKGFEEKLFF.

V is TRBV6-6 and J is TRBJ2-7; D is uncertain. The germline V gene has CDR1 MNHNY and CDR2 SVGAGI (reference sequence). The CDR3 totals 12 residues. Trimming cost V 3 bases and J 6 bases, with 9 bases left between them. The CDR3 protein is CASSYDVGEQYF. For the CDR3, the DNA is TGTGCCAGCAGTTATGATGTAGGCGAGCAGTACTTC.

The CDR3 is CASSRDGRSNEKLFF. The CDR3 coding sequence is TGTGCCAGCAGCAGGGACGGGAGGTCTAATGAAAAACTGTTTTTT. V and J are TRBV5-4 and TRBJ1-4; D may be TRBD1 (5 bases). V was trimmed by 4 bases and J by 3 bases, leaving 13 bases between them. The germline V gene has CDR1 SGHNT and CDR2 YYREEE (reference sequence). This CDR3 has 15 residues.

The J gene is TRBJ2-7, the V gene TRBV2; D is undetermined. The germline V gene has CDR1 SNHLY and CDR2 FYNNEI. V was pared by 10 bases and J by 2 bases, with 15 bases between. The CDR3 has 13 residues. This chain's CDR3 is CATHARPPYEQYF. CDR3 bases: TGTGCCACCCATGCTCGGCCGCCCTACGAGCAGTACTTC.

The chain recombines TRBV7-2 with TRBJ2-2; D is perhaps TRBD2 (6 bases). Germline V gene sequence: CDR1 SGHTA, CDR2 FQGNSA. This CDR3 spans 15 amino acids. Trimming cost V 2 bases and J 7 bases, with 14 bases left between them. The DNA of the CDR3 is TGTGCCAGCAGCTTATTTGCCGGGAGCGTCGGGGAGCTGTTTTTT. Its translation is CASSLFAGSVGELFF.

CDR3 bases: TGTGCCAGCAGTGACTCCGGACTAGGTCGTCATGAGCAGTTCTTC. Its translation is CASSDSGLGRHEQFF. The chain is built from TRBV6-4 and TRBJ2-1; 7 bases are shared with TRBD2. The CDR3 spans 15 residues. With 0 bases clipped from V and 8 bases from J, the junction kept 7 bases outside the gene matches. Germline CDR1 is MRHNA and CDR2 is SNTAGT.

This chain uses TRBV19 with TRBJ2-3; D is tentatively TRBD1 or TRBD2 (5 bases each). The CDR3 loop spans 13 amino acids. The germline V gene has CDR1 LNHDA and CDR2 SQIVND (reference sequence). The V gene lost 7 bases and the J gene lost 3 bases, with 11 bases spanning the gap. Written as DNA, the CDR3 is TGTGCCAGTACCGCGAGGGGAACAGATACGCAGTATTTT. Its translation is CASTARGTDTQYF.

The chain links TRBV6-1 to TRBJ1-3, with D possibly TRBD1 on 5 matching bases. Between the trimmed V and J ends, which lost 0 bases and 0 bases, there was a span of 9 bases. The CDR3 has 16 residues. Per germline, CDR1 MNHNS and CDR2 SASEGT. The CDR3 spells CASSEANRNSGNTIYF. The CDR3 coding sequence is TGTGCCAGCAGTGAAGCAAACAGGAACTCTGGAAACACCATATATTTT.

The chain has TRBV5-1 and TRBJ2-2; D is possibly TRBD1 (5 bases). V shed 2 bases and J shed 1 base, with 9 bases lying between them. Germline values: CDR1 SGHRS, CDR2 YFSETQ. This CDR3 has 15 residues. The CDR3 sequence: CASSFDSLNTGELFF. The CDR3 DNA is TGCGCCAGCAGCTTCGACAGCTTGAACACCGGGGAGCTGTTTTTT.

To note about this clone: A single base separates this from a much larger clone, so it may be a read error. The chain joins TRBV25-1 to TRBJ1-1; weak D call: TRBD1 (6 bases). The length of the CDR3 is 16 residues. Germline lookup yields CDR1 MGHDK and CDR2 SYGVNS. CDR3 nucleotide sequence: TGTGCCAGCAGTGAAAGGTCGAGGGGGGAGAACACTGGAGCTTTCTTT. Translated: CASSERSRGENTGAFF.